This T cell receptor beta chain was captured by sequencing in a study of human T cells and chemical hapten exposure. Across the study: Investigators sensitized approximately 2 cm by approximately 2 cm of upper inner arm skin with 2% DPC. While the roughly 23-week study was under way, patients received diphenylcyclopropenone on the scalp every week. A patient group, mainly female, showed alopecia areata, totalis or universalis.

TCRdb called the RACE reads again in MiXCR, with one record for every CDR3 protein. In the table there are some 300,000 distinct CDR3 sequences, around 5.5% of which are singletons. This clonotype was detected only a few times. V was pared by 0 bases and J by 3 bases, with 5 bases between. In germline, CDR1 is SGHDN, CDR2 FVKESK. There are 13 residues in the CDR3. Time point given: pre-sensitization, week 0. Sample treatment: therapeutic diphenylcyclopropenone sensitization with weekly scalp DPC. Suited to DPC and affected by alopecia, the donors ranged from 18 to 70 years old. Sequenced material: whole blood, taken in connection with sensitization to the hapten diphenylcyclopropenone (DPC). The chain uses TRBV14 and TRBJ1-2, with D unclear. The source of this sequence is a woman aged 18-29 years with alopecia areata. Some clones in this sample may be carry-over from other donors' samples. The DNA of the CDR3 is TGTGCCAGCAGCCAAGATGCCTACTATGGCTACACCTTC. It yields the protein CASSQDAYYGYTF.